These T cell receptor beta chains were read from a single sample in a study of cytomegalovirus exposure and HLA in healthy donors. Profiled with immunoSEQ multiplex PCR; TCRdb holds only in-frame clones, not every one. The sample lists around 100,000 clones; more than 60% were seen once. Sequencing was performed on PBMCs. The receptors derive from a woman aged 18-29 years in good health and CMV-seropositive. Each CDR3 is given with its conserved first and last residue. D genes are given only for firm matches. The size of a clone is reported for some rows only, either as once, few or many, or as a class for expanded clones.

V: TRBV28; size: -; J: TRBJ1-1; D: TRBD1; CDR3: CASSPSTGGIVEAFF; DNA: TGTGCCAGCAGTCCTTCGACAGGGGGCATAGTTGAAGCTTTCTTT
V: TRBV9; size: -; J: TRBJ2-3; D: TRBD2; CDR3: CASSVAGLAGGTDTQYF; DNA: TGTGCCAGCAGCGTAGCGGGACTAGCGGGAGGAACAGATACGCAGTATTTT
V: TRBV7-7; size: -; J: TRBJ2-5; D: -; CDR3: CASSLDRQETQYF; DNA: TGTGCCAGCAGCTTAGACAGACAAGAGACCCAGTACTTC
V: TRBV25-1; size: few; J: TRBJ2-1; D: TRBD1; CDR3: CASSTQGTYNEQFF; DNA: TGTGCCAGCAGCACACAGGGGACCTACAATGAGCAGTTCTTC
V: TRBV19; size: -; J: TRBJ2-1; D: TRBD2; CDR3: CASSLRLAGGDNEQFF; DNA: TGTGCCAGTAGTCTGCGACTAGCGGGAGGGGACAATGAGCAGTTCTTC
V: TRBV29-1; size: -; J: TRBJ2-2; D: TRBD1; CDR3: CSVEERGRGNTGELFF; DNA: TGCAGCGTGGAGGAGAGGGGGCGCGGGAACACCGGGGAGCTGTTTTTT
V: TRBV19; size: -; J: TRBJ2-1; D: TRBD2; CDR3: CASSPPTSTIGSYNEQFF; DNA: TGTGCCAGTAGTCCCCCGACTAGCACAATAGGGTCCTACAATGAGCAGTTCTTC
V: TRBV19; size: -; J: TRBJ1-5; D: -; CDR3: CASSLGGLQPQHF; DNA: TGTGCCAGTAGTTTGGGAGGGCTTCAGCCCCAGCATTTT
V: TRBV9; size: -; J: TRBJ2-5; D: TRBD1; CDR3: CASSVDTGGETQYF; DNA: TGTGCCAGCAGCGTAGATACAGGGGGCGAGACCCAGTACTTC
V: TRBV5-1; size: -; J: TRBJ1-1; D: -; CDR3: CASSLGPFEAFF; DNA: TGCGCCAGCAGCTTGGGTCCTTTTGAAGCTTTCTTT
V: TRBV6-1; size: once; J: TRBJ1-5; D: TRBD1; CDR3: CASSGQGAGQPQHF; DNA: TGTGCCAGCAGCGGACAGGGGGCTGGTCAGCCCCAGCATTTT
V: TRBV4-1; size: -; J: TRBJ2-7; D: TRBD2; CDR3: CASSQVREGNYEQYF; DNA: TGCGCCAGCAGCCAAGTGCGGGAGGGAAACTACGAGCAGTACTTC
V: TRBV7-6; size: once; J: TRBJ1-2; D: -; CDR3: CASSLEQNYGYTF; DNA: TGTGCCAGCAGCTTAGAACAGAACTATGGCTACACCTTC
V: TRBV2; size: -; J: TRBJ2-7; D: -; CDR3: CASKEEPSSYEQYF; DNA: TGTGCCAGCAAAGAGGAGCCCAGCTCCTACGAGCAGTACTTC
V: TRBV6-1; size: once; J: TRBJ1-5; D: -; CDR3: CASRDTGNQPQHF; DNA: TGTGCCAGCAGAGACACGGGCAATCAGCCCCAGCATTTT
V: TRBV12-1; size: -; J: TRBJ1-5; D: -; CDR3: CASSSRGGNQPQHF; DNA: TGTGCCAGCAGCTCCCGGGGGGGCAATCAGCCCCAGCATTTT
V: TRBV10-3; size: -; J: TRBJ2-1; D: TRBD2; CDR3: CAISDGLAGGTSASQFF; DNA: TGTGCCATCAGTGATGGACTAGCGGGAGGTACTTCGGCTTCACAGTTCTTC
V: TRBV25-1; size: -; J: TRBJ2-3; D: TRBD2; CDR3: CASREATDTQYF; DNA: TGTGCCAGTCGGGAGGCCACAGATACGCAGTATTTT
V: TRBV14; size: -; J: TRBJ2-7; D: TRBD2; CDR3: CASSQGGAGGRPYEQYF; DNA: TGTGCCAGCAGCCAAGGGGGGGCGGGAGGGAGACCCTACGAGCAGTACTTC
V: TRBV7-6; size: -; J: TRBJ2-7; D: -; CDR3: CASSLDGRGRSYEQYF; DNA: TGTGCCAGCAGCTTAGACGGACGCGGGCGGTCCTACGAGCAGTACTTC
V: TRBV6-5; size: -; J: TRBJ1-2; D: -; CDR3: CASSYFGGNYGYTF; DNA: TGTGCCAGCAGTTATTTCGGGGGGAATTATGGCTACACCTTC
V: TRBV30; size: -; J: TRBJ2-7; D: -; CDR3: CAWSVLGTLGRYEQYF; DNA: TGTGCCTGGAGTGTACTGGGTACCCTAGGCCGCTACGAGCAGTACTTC
V: TRBV28; size: -; J: TRBJ1-3; D: -; CDR3: CASRDSAGNTIYF; DNA: TGTGCCAGCAGGGACTCCGCCGGCAACACCATATATTTT
V: TRBV10-3; size: -; J: TRBJ1-1; D: -; CDR3: CAVLGPGEAFF; DNA: TGTGCCGTTCTGGGCCCAGGTGAAGCTTTCTTT
V: TRBV30; size: -; J: TRBJ2-1; D: -; CDR3: CAWSSASAGEQFF; DNA: TGTGCCTGGAGTAGTGCTAGCGCCGGTGAGCAGTTCTTC
V: TRBV11-1; size: -; J: TRBJ1-1; D: TRBD1; CDR3: CASSSRAGQGSEAFF; DNA: TGTGCCAGCAGCTCGCGAGCGGGACAGGGGTCTGAAGCTTTCTTT
V: TRBV6-1; size: -; J: TRBJ1-2; D: TRBD1; CDR3: CASSVTRDRTYYGYTF; DNA: TGTGCCAGCAGTGTAACCCGGGACAGGACCTACTATGGCTACACCTTC
V: TRBV28; size: -; J: TRBJ2-7; D: -; CDR3: CASSFPVTYEQYF; DNA: TGTGCCAGCAGTTTTCCAGTTACCTACGAGCAGTACTTC
V: TRBV2; size: -; J: TRBJ2-7; D: TRBD2; CDR3: CASSGGGRYEQYF; DNA: TGTGCCAGCAGTGGGGGGGGACGATACGAGCAGTACTTC
V: TRBV4-1; size: -; J: TRBJ1-5; D: -; CDR3: CASSQSLGQPQHF; DNA: TGCGCCAGCAGCCAGTCACTCGGGCAGCCCCAGCATTTT
V: TRBV30; size: once; J: TRBJ2-3; D: -; CDR3: CAWSSGSTDTQYF; DNA: TGTGCCTGGAGTAGCGGGAGCACAGATACGCAGTATTTT
V: TRBV30; size: -; J: TRBJ1-2; D: -; CDR3: CAWSGAGGYTF; DNA: TGTGCCTGGAGCGGCGCAGGTGGCTACACCTTC
V: TRBV6-1; size: -; J: TRBJ2-6; D: -; CDR3: CASSELGSSGANVLTF; DNA: TGTGCCAGCAGTGAACTTGGCAGCTCTGGGGCCAACGTCCTGACTTTC
V: TRBV29-1; size: -; J: TRBJ2-1; D: TRBD2; CDR3: CSVGRLLAGVGEQFF; DNA: TGCAGCGTGGGACGTCTACTGGCGGGAGTGGGTGAGCAGTTCTTC
V: TRBV7-2; size: -; J: TRBJ2-1; D: TRBD2; CDR3: CASGLAGGNNEQFF; DNA: TGTGCCAGTGGCTTAGCGGGGGGAAACAATGAGCAGTTCTTC
V: TRBV4-3; size: -; J: TRBJ2-6; D: -; CDR3: CASSQETGPHAGANVLTF; DNA: TGCGCCAGCAGCCAAGAAACAGGGCCCCACGCTGGGGCCAACGTCCTGACTTTC
V: TRBV5-1; size: -; J: TRBJ2-5; D: TRBD1; CDR3: CASSLGTGTGTLAQYF; DNA: TGCGCCAGCAGCTTGGGTACCGGGACAGGGACCTTGGCCCAGTACTTC
V: TRBV27; size: -; J: TRBJ1-1; D: -; CDR3: CASSFGGANTEAFF; DNA: TGTGCCAGCAGTTTTGGGGGCGCAAACACTGAAGCTTTCTTT
V: TRBV7-2; size: -; J: TRBJ2-1; D: TRBD1; CDR3: CASSLIGQGLNEQFF; DNA: TGTGCCAGCAGCTTAATTGGACAGGGGCTCAATGAGCAGTTCTTC
V: TRBV29-1; size: -; J: TRBJ2-6; D: TRBD2; CDR3: CSVVSGSSGANVLTF; DNA: TGCAGCGTTGTTAGCGGGAGCTCTGGGGCCAACGTCCTGACTTTC
V: TRBV18; size: -; J: TRBJ1-3; D: -; CDR3: CASSLGNTIYF; DNA: TGTGCCAGCTCACTAGGAAACACCATATATTTT
V: TRBV5-4; size: -; J: TRBJ2-1; D: TRBD2; CDR3: CASRPTSGSSYNEQFF; DNA: TGTGCCAGCAGACCTACTAGCGGGAGCTCCTACAATGAGCAGTTCTTC
V: TRBV6-5; size: once; J: TRBJ2-7; D: -; CDR3: CASSYGLRASYEQYF; DNA: TGTGCCAGCAGTTACGGTTTGCGTGCCTCCTACGAGCAGTACTTC
V: TRBV15; size: -; J: TRBJ2-7; D: TRBD1; CDR3: CATSRGGTGPIGF; DNA: TGTGCCACCAGCAGAGGAGGGACAGGGCCCATAGGCTTC
V: TRBV30; size: -; J: TRBJ1-2; D: TRBD1; CDR3: CAWSVSRGLGYTF; DNA: TGTGCCTGGAGTGTGTCCAGGGGGCTTGGCTACACCTTC
V: TRBV7-2; size: -; J: TRBJ2-1; D: TRBD2; CDR3: CASSPPGLANNEQFF; DNA: TGTGCCAGCAGCCCTCCGGGACTAGCTAACAATGAGCAGTTCTTC
V: TRBV7-2; size: -; J: TRBJ2-1; D: TRBD2; CDR3: CASSLGLAVTYNEQFF; DNA: TGTGCCAGCAGCTTAGGGCTAGCGGTGACCTACAATGAGCAGTTCTTC
V: TRBV6-5; size: -; J: TRBJ1-2; D: TRBD1; CDR3: CASRKPGQGLIGYTF; DNA: TGTGCCAGCAGAAAACCGGGACAGGGGTTGATTGGCTACACCTTC
V: TRBV15; size: once; J: TRBJ2-7; D: -; CDR3: CATSPRRLGFYEQYF; DNA: TGTGCCACCAGCCCTAGACGGCTAGGATTCTACGAGCAGTACTTC
V: TRBV4-3; size: -; J: TRBJ2-3; D: -; CDR3: CASFPPRASHLTDTQYF; DNA: TGCGCCAGTTTTCCACCCAGGGCCTCCCACCTTACAGATACGCAGTATTTT
V: TRBV28; size: few; J: TRBJ2-1; D: -; CDR3: CASSLSSGEQFF; DNA: TGTGCCAGCAGCCTAAGTTCGGGTGAGCAGTTCTTC
V: TRBV19; size: -; J: TRBJ2-1; D: TRBD1; CDR3: CASTKLRDRGFNEQFF; DNA: TGTGCCAGTACTAAGTTACGGGACAGGGGGTTCAATGAGCAGTTCTTC